This T cell receptor beta chain was profiled in a study of T cell responses to AZD1222 COVID-19 vaccine. Using immunoSEQ multiplex PCR, the repertoire was profiled, and TCRdb retains in-frame clones only, with some absent. The data hold 180,000 or so clones, with roughly 94% observed a single time. The trim removed 2 bases at V and 6 bases at J, leaving 6 bases unmatched. This CDR3 is 14 amino acids long. Germline values: CDR1 SGHVS, CDR2 FNYEAQ. The rearrangement joins TRBV7-6 to TRBJ1-2; the match to TRBD1 covers 7 bases. The receptor was derived from an adult in good health. The source material was peripheral blood, sampled on day 0 of AZD1222 vaccination. The CDR3 reads CASSLSWDSHGYTF. The CDR3 DNA reads as TGTGCCAGCAGCTTATCCTGGGACAGCCATGGCTACACCTTC.